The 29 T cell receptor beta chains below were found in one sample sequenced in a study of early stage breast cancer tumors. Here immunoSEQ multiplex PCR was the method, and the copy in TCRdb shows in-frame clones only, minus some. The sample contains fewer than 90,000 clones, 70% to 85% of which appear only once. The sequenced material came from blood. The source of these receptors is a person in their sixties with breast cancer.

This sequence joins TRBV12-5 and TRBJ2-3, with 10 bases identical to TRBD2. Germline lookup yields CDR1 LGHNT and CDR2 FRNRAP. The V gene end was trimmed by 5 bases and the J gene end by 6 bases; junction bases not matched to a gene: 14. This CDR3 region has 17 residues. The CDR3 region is CASGPGGSGRRADTQYF. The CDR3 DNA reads TGTGCTAGTGGTCCCGGTGGTAGCGGGAGGCGGGCGGATACGCAGTATTTT.

The CDR3 spells CASSLQRRTGGTEAFF. CDR3 sequence (DNA): TGCGCCAGCAGCCTCCAGAGGAGGACAGGGGGAACTGAAGCTTTCTTT. The V and J genes are TRBV5-1 and TRBJ1-1; 10 positions agree with TRBD1. CDR3 length: 16 residues. Germline-derived CDR1 and CDR2 are SGHRS and YFSETQ. Unmatched junction bases numbered 11, after V lost 4 bases and J lost 5 bases.

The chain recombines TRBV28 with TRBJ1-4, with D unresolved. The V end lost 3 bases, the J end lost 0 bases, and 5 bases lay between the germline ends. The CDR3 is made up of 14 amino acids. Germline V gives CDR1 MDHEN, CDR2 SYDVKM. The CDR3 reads CASSLSATNEKLFF. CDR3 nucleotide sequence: TGTGCCAGCAGTTTGAGTGCAACTAATGAAAAACTGTTTTTT.

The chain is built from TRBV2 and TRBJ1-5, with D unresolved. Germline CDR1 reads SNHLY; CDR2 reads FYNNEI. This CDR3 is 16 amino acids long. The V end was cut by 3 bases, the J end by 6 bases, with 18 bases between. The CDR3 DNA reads TGTGCCAGCAGTGATAAACGGGCTGACTCAGGTCAGCCCCAGCATTTT. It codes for CASSDKRADSGQPQHF.

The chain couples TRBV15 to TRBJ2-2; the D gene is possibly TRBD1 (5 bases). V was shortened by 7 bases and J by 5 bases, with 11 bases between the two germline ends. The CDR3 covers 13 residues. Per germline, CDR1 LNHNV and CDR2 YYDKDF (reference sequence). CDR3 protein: CATTQGWTGELFF. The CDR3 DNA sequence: TGTGCCACCACGCAGGGATGGACCGGGGAGCTGTTTTTT.

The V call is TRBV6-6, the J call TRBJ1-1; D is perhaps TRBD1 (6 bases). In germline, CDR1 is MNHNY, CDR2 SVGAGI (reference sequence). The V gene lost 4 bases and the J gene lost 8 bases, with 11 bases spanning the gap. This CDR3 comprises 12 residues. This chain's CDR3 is CASSWTVYEAFF. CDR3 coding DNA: TGTGCCAGCAGTTGGACAGTTTACGAAGCTTTCTTT.

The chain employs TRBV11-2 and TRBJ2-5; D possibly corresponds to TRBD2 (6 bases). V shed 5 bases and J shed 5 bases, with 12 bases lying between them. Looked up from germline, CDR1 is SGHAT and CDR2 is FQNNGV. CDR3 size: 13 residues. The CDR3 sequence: CASSTGGLETQYF. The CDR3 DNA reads TGTGCCAGCAGCACTGGAGGGCTGGAGACCCAGTACTTC.

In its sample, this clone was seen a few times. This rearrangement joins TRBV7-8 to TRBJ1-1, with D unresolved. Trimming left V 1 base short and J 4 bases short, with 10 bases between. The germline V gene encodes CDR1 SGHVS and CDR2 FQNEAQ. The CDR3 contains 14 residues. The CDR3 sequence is CASSLEERSTEAFF. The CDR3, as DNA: TGTGCCAGCAGCTTAGAGGAGAGGAGCACTGAAGCTTTCTTT.

CDR3 in amino acids: CASSGGWGNSPLHF. The CDR3 bases are TGTGCCAGCAGCGGCGGGTGGGGAAATTCACCCCTCCACTTT. The rearrangement uses TRBV5-5 and TRBJ1-6; D gene uncertain. Germline-derived CDR1 and CDR2 are SGHKS and YYEKEE (reference sequence). V lost 4 bases to trimming and J lost 7 bases, with 12 bases between them. This CDR3 is 14 amino acids long.

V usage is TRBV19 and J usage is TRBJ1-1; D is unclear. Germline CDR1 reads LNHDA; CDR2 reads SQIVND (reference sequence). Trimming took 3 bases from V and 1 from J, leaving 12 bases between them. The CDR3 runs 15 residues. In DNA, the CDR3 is TGTGCCAGTAGTATGATTCACCTAAAGAACACTGAAGCTTTCTTT. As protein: CASSMIHLKNTEAFF.

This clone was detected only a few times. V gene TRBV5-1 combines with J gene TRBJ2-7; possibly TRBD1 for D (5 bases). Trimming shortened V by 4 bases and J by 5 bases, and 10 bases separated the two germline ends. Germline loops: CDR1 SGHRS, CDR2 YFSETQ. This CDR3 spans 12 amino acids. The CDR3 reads CASSQRQNEQYF. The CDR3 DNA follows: TGCGCCAGCAGCCAACGACAGAACGAGCAGTACTTC.

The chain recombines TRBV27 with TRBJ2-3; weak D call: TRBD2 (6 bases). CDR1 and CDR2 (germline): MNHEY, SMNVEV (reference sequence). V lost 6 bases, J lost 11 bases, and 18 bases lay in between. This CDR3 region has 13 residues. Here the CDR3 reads CASSREALGGQYF. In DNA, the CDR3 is TGTGCCAGCAGCCGCGAGGCTTTGGGGGGGCAGTATTTT.

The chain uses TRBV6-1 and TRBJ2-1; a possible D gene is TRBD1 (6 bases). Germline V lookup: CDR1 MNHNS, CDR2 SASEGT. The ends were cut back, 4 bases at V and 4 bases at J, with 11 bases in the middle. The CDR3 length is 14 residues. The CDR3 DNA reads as TGTGCCAGCAGTGTGGGGGCGCGTTACAATGAGCAGTTCTTC. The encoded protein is CASSVGARYNEQFF.

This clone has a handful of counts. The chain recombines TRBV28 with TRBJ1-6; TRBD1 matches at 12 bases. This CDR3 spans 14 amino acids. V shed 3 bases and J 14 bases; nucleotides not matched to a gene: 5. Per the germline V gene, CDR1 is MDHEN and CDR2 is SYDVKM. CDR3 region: CASSFRDRGLTLHF. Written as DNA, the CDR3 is TGTGCCAGCAGTTTCCGGGACAGGGGGCTTACCCTCCACTTT. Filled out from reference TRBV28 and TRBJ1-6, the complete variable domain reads DVKVTQSSRYLVKRTGEKVFLECVQDMDHENMFWYRQDPGLGLRLIYFSYDVKMKEKGDIPEGYSVSREKKERFSLILESASTNQTSMYLCASSFRDRGLTLHFGNGTRLTVT.

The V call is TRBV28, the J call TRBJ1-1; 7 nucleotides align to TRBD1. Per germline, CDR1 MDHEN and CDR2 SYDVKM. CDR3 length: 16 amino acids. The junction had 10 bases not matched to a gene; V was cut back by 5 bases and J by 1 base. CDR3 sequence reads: CASSLGTEPRNTEAFF. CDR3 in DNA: TGTGCCAGCAGTCTAGGGACAGAGCCTAGGAACACTGAAGCTTTCTTT.

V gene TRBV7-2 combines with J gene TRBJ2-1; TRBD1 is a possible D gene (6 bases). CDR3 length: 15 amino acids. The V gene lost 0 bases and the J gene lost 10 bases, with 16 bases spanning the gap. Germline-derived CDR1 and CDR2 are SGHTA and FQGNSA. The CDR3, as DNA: TGTGCCAGCAGCTTAGCGTCAAACAGGGCGGACGAGCAGTTCTTC. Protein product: CASSLASNRADEQFF.

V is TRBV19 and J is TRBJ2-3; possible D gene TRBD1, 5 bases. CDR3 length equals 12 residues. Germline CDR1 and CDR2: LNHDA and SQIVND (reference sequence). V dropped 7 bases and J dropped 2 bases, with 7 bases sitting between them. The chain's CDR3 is CASKGFTDTQYF. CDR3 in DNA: TGTGCCAGTAAGGGGTTCACAGATACGCAGTATTTT.

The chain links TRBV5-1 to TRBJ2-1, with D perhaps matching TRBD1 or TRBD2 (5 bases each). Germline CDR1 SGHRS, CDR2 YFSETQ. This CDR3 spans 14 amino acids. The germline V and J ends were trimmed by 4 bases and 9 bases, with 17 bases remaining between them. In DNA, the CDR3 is TGCGCCAGCAGCCCAGGGACCACTCGCGGTGAGCAGTTCTTC. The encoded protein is CASSPGTTRGEQFF.

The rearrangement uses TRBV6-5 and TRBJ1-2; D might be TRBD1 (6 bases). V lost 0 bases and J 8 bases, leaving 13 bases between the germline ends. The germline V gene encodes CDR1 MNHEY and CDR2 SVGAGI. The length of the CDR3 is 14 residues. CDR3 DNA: TGTGCCAGCAGTTACTCCCTCGGGGGCACGGGCTACACCTTC. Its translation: CASSYSLGGTGYTF.

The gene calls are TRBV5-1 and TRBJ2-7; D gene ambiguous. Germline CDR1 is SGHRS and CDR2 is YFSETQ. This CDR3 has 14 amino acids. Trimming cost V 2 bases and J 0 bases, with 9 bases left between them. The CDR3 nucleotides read TGCGCCAGCAGCTTACAGACCGACTCCTACGAGCAGTACTTC. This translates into CASSLQTDSYEQYF.

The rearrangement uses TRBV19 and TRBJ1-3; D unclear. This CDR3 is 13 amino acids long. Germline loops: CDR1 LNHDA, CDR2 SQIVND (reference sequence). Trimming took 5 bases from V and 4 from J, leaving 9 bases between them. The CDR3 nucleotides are TGTGCCAGTAGTTCCCCTGCCGGAAACACCATATATTTT. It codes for CASSSPAGNTIYF.

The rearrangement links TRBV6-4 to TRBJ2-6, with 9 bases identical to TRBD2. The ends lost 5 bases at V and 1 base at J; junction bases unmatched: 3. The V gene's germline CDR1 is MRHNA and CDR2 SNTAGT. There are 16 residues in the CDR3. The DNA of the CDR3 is TGTGCCAGCAGTCGTAGCGGGAGTTCTGGGGCCAACGTCCTGACTTTC. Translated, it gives CASSRSGSSGANVLTF.

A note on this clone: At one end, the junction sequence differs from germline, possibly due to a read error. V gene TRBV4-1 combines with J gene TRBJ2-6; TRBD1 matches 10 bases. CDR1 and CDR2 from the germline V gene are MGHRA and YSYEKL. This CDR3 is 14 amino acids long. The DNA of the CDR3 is TGCGCCAGCAGCCCCGGACAGGGGGTCAACGTCCTGACTTTC. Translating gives CASSPGQGVNVLTF.

CDR3 DNA sequence: TGTGCCAGCAGTGGACAGGGGGCGGGAGGAAAACTGTTTTTT. This gives the protein CASSGQGAGGKLFF. V gene TRBV2 combines with J gene TRBJ1-4, with TRBD1 matching 10 bases. This CDR3 is built from 14 residues. In germline, CDR1 is SNHLY, CDR2 FYNNEI. Unmatched junction bases numbered 6, after V lost 4 bases and J lost 10 bases.

CDR3 bases: TGTGCCAGCTCACCACAGTCGGGCACCGGGGAGCTGTTTTTT. Amino acid sequence: CASSPQSGTGELFF. The J gene is TRBJ2-2, the V gene TRBV18, with D unclear. There are 14 residues in the CDR3. V gave up 1 base and J gave up 4 bases, with 7 bases separating them. Germline V CDR1 and CDR2: KGHSH, LQKENI. Full variable domain (missing parts from reference TRBV18 and TRBJ2-2): NAGVMQNPRHLVRRRGQEARLRCSPMKGHSHVYWYRQLPEEGLKFMVYLQKENIIDESGMPKERFSAEFPKEGPSILRIQQVVRGDSAAYFCASSPQSGTGELFFGEGSRLTVL.

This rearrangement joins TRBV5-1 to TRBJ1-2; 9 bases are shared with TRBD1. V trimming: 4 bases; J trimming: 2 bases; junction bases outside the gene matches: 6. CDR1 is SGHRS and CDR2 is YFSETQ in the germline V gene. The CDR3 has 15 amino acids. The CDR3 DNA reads TGCGCCAGCAGCGTGGAAACAGGGGGCAACTATGGCTACACCTTC. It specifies CASSVETGGNYGYTF.

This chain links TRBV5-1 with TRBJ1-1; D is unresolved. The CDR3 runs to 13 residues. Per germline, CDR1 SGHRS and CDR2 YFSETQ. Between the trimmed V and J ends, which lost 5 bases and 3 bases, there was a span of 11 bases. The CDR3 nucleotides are TGCGCCAGCAGGAATGTCTGGGACACTGAAGCTTTCTTT. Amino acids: CASRNVWDTEAFF.

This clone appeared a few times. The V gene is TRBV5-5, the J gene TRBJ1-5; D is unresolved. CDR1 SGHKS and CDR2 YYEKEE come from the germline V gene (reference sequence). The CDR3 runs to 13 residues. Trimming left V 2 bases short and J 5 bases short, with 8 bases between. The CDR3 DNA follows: TGTGCCAGCAGCTTCGAGGGCGATCAGCCCCAGCATTTT. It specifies CASSFEGDQPQHF.

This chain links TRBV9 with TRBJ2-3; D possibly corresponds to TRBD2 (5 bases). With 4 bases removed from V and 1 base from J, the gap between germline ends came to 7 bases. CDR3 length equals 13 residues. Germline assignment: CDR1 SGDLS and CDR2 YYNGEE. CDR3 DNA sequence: TGTGCCAGCAGCAATAGCGGCACAGATACGCAGTATTTT. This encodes CASSNSGTDTQYF.